Listed below are T cell receptor beta chains from one sample, sequenced in a study of T-cell memory formation after mild COVID-19. From the 5' RACE reads, TCRdb called clonotypes with MiXCR, one entry per CDR3 protein. The table has 450,000 to 650,000 distinct CDR3 sequences, more than 15% seen once. Sequencing was carried out using PBMCs or a T cell subset sorted from them (not recorded which). The receptor source for this set is an adult woman who had mild COVID-19 (a few samples of this study predate the infection). Cell type and time point are not known. The CDR3 runs from the conserved cysteine through the conserved F or W. Fields, in order: V gene, clone size, J gene, D gene, CDR3 DNA, CDR3 protein. The D gene is left open where the match is weak. Clone size is stated in some rows and not others, as once, few, many or a class when expanded.

V: TRBV11-3; size: NA; J: TRBJ2-1; D: TRBD2; DNA: TGTGCCAGCAGCTTAAGACCACTAGCGGGAGTATGGAATGAGCAGTTCTTC; CDR3: CASSLRPLAGVWNEQFF
V: TRBV30; size: NA; J: TRBJ1-4; D: TRBD1; DNA: TGTGCCTGGAGTGTAGAAGGGGGCGCGTATGAAAAACTGTTTTTT; CDR3: CAWSVEGGAYEKLFF
V: TRBV2; size: NA; J: TRBJ2-7; D: TRBD2; DNA: TGTGCCAGCGGGGGGAGCGGGGGGCGACCCTACGAGCAGTACTTC; CDR3: CASGGSGGRPYEQYF
V: TRBV4-3; size: few; J: TRBJ2-7; D: TRBD1; DNA: TGCGCCAGCAGCCAATCTGCAGGGGGAGAGCAGTACTTC; CDR3: CASSQSAGGEQYF
V: TRBV5-1; size: many; J: TRBJ2-5; D: NA; DNA: TGCGCCAGCAGCTCCGTTTCCTGGCGGGAGACCCAGTACTTC; CDR3: CASSSVSWRETQYF
V: TRBV13; size: NA; J: TRBJ2-5; D: TRBD2; DNA: TGTGCCAGCAGCGCCGGGACTAGCGGGGGGGAGACCCAGTACTTC; CDR3: CASSAGTSGGETQYF
V: TRBV12-3/TRBV12-4; size: NA; J: TRBJ2-7; D: TRBD1; DNA: TGTGCCAGCAGTGACTTCCGGGACAGGGTCTACGAGCAGTACTTC; CDR3: CASSDFRDRVYEQYF
V: TRBV25-1; size: NA; J: TRBJ2-1; D: TRBD2; DNA: TGTGCCAGCAGTGCCGTTAGCGGGAGGGCCTTTGTTGAGCAGTTCTTC; CDR3: CASSAVSGRAFVEQFF
V: TRBV5-1; size: many; J: TRBJ2-5; D: TRBD1; DNA: TGTGCCAGCAGCTCCGGACAGGGTGGAGAGACCCAGTACTTC; CDR3: CASSSGQGGETQYF
V: TRBV13; size: NA; J: TRBJ2-2; D: NA; DNA: TGTGCCAGTGCCCCAGGCCCCGGGGAGCTGTTTTTT; CDR3: CASAPGPGELFF
V: TRBV6-5; size: NA; J: TRBJ2-1; D: TRBD2; DNA: TGTGCCAGCAGGAAGCGGGAGGTCTACAATGAGCAGTTCTTC; CDR3: CASRKREVYNEQFF
V: TRBV12-3/TRBV12-4; size: few; J: TRBJ2-1; D: TRBD2; DNA: TGTGCCAGCACTGAACTAGCGGGAGGCTCCTACAATGAGCAGTTCTTC; CDR3: CASTELAGGSYNEQFF
V: TRBV30; size: few; J: TRBJ2-5; D: TRBD1; DNA: TGTGCCTGGAGTGCGACAGGGGGCAAAGAGACCCAGTACTTC; CDR3: CAWSATGGKETQYF
V: TRBV28; size: NA; J: TRBJ2-7; D: NA; DNA: TGTGCCAGCAGCCGGGACAACCCCTACGAGCAGTACTTC; CDR3: CASSRDNPYEQYF
V: TRBV27; size: NA; J: TRBJ2-1; D: NA; DNA: TGTGCCAGCAGTTCCCACCCCCTCAAATGGAGGGGCAGTGGGAATGAGCAGTTCTTC; CDR3: CASSSHPLKWRGSGNEQFF
V: TRBV20-1; size: NA; J: TRBJ1-3; D: NA; DNA: TGCAGTGCTTCAGGGGATTACTCTGGAAACACCATATATTTT; CDR3: CSASGDYSGNTIYF
V: TRBV4-1; size: few; J: TRBJ2-5; D: TRBD1; DNA: TGCGCCAGCAGCCAACCCGGGACAGGGATGAAGACCCAGTACTTC; CDR3: CASSQPGTGMKTQYF